What follows describes a single TCR beta chain. Its target is not known. Following autologous stem cell transplantation, relapse occurred in every patient, and exposure to brentuximab vedotin varied. The protocol was immunoSEQ multiplex PCR, while the TCRdb copy is restricted to in-frame clones and leaves out a portion. Of 95,000 to 120,000 clones in the sample, about 88% were seen once. This sample was taken from a study of PD-1 blockade in classical Hodgkin lymphoma. The study, taken as a whole, reports: Repertoire differences have undefined causes, possibly disease activity or prior therapy. Lower baseline TCR diversity was reported for newly diagnosed patients than for healthy donors. Those achieving complete response showed baseline diversity like newly diagnosed patients.

This receptor was identified in a human donor with classical Hodgkin lymphoma. The specimen comprised peripheral blood mononuclear cells (PBMCs), sampled before the second cycle of nivolumab.

The DNA for the CDR3 is TGTGCCAGCAGCTTGGCCAGCGGGAGGGGGGTGTACGAGCAGTACTTC. Translation: CASSLASGRGVYEQYF. The chain carries TRBV5-6 and TRBJ2-7, with 10 bases matching TRBD2. Losses at the gene ends were 0 bases for V and 4 bases for J; bases not matched to a gene: 7. Germline-derived CDR1 and CDR2 are SGHDT and YYEEEE. The CDR3 is 16 amino acids.